The 22 T cell receptor beta chains below were found in one sample sequenced in a study of blood T cell repertoires in COVID-19. Assay used: immunoSEQ multiplex PCR; TCRdb lists only in-frame clones, some missing. The table has roughly 50,000 clones, 85% seen once. The specimen sequenced was peripheral blood. These receptors were obtained from a human donor in a cohort sampled during active COVID-19.

The rearrangement uses TRBV5-1 and TRBJ2-5, with D hard to call. Deletions cut 1 base from V and 2 bases from J, with 3 bases between. The CDR3 has 12 residues. Germline loops: CDR1 SGHRS, CDR2 YFSETQ. The CDR3 loop reads CASSLQQETQYF. The CDR3 DNA sequence: TGCGCCAGCAGCTTGCAACAAGAGACCCAGTACTTC.

The chain links TRBV5-1 to TRBJ2-4; D is uncertain. Germline values: CDR1 SGHRS, CDR2 YFSETQ. V lost 2 bases, J lost 5 bases, and 11 bases lay in between. The CDR3 extends over 14 amino acids. CDR3 nucleotide sequence: TGCGCCAGCAGCTTTACCGGGTCCGAAAACATTCAGTACTTC. Its protein is CASSFTGSENIQYF.

The genes are TRBV30 and TRBJ2-7; TRBD1 agrees at 7 bases. V shed 0 bases and J 3 bases; nucleotides not matched to a gene: 2. The germline gives CDR1 GTSNPN, CDR2 SVGIG (reference sequence). This CDR3 comprises 13 residues. The CDR3: CAWSVQGSYEQYF. The CDR3, as DNA: TGTGCCTGGAGTGTACAGGGGAGCTACGAGCAGTACTTC.

This chain uses TRBV10-3 with TRBJ2-1; 12 bases line up with TRBD2. CDR1 is ENHRY and CDR2 is SYGVKD in the germline V gene. Losses at the gene ends were 6 bases for V and 5 bases for J; bases not matched to a gene: 2. The CDR3 covers 14 residues. For the CDR3, the DNA is TGTGCCATCAGAGGACTAGCGGGGAACAATGAGCAGTTCTTC. Protein: CAIRGLAGNNEQFF.

The V and J genes are TRBV28 and TRBJ2-1; D call uncertain. Germline values: CDR1 MDHEN, CDR2 SYDVKM. The CDR3 has 14 amino acids. V gave up 3 bases and J gave up 7 bases, with 13 bases separating them. CDR3 in DNA: TGTGCCAGCAGTTTGCAACCACCCCGGAATGAGCAGTTCTTC. This translates into CASSLQPPRNEQFF.

The CDR3 nucleotides are TGTGCCAGTAGTGTAGCGGGAGGGCCACTCGAGCAGTACTTC. As protein: CASSVAGGPLEQYF. The V call is TRBV19, the J call TRBJ2-7, with 11 bases fitting TRBD2. The V gene's germline CDR1 is LNHDA and CDR2 SQIVND (reference sequence). With V trimmed by 5 bases and J by 6 bases, 6 bases remained unmatched. The CDR3 covers 14 residues.

This clone was picked up a small number of times. V gene TRBV2 combines with J gene TRBJ2-3; D possibly corresponds to TRBD1 (5 bases). The CDR3 consists of 16 residues. CDR1 and CDR2 from the germline V gene are SNHLY and FYNNEI. Trimming shortened V by 6 bases and J by 6 bases, and 22 bases separated the two germline ends. The CDR3 DNA reads as TGTGCCAGCAGCGAGCAGGGTCCCCCTTCTCGGGATACGCAGTATTTT. Translating it yields CASSEQGPPSRDTQYF.

The rearrangement uses TRBV3-1 (or the pseudogene TRBV3-2) and TRBJ1-1, with 8 bases matching TRBD1. The J segment lost 1 base and the V segment lost 5 bases, leaving 6 bases of the junction unmatched. This CDR3 contains 15 residues. The germline V gene encodes CDR1 LGHDT and CDR2 YNNKEL (reference sequence). CDR3 sequence reads: CASSNQGARNTEAFF. The CDR3 DNA sequence: TGTGCCAGCAGCAACCAGGGGGCGCGGAACACTGAAGCTTTCTTT.

V and J are TRBV4-3 and TRBJ1-2, with D hard to call. The CDR3 sequence is 13 residues long. Germline V gives CDR1 LGHNA, CDR2 YSLEER. The ends were cut back, 1 base at V and 4 bases at J, with 7 bases in the middle. The CDR3 is CASSQGTGYGYTF. The CDR3 DNA reads TGCGCCAGCAGCCAAGGAACGGGCTATGGCTACACCTTC.

In its sample, this clone was seen once. This chain joins TRBV2 and TRBJ1-2, with 7 bases aligning to TRBD1. The V gene end was trimmed by 1 base and the J gene end by 3 bases; junction bases not matched to a gene: 2. This CDR3 spans 14 amino acids. The germline V gene encodes CDR1 SNHLY and CDR2 FYNNEI. The CDR3 region is CASSEETGYYGYTF. DNA of the CDR3: TGTGCCAGCAGTGAAGAGACAGGGTACTATGGCTACACCTTC.

The genes are TRBV5-4 and TRBJ2-1; D ambiguous. This CDR3 is 16 amino acids long. From germline, CDR1 is SGHNT and CDR2 YYREEE (reference sequence). V was cut by 6 bases and J by 0 bases, with 16 bases left in between. The CDR3 sequence: CASKLGSPSSYNEQFF. The CDR3 DNA is TGTGCCAGCAAACTTGGTTCCCCAAGCTCCTACAATGAGCAGTTCTTC.

The rearrangement links TRBV19 to TRBJ2-7; D is possibly TRBD2 (6 bases). This CDR3 spans 18 amino acids. Germline loops: CDR1 LNHDA, CDR2 SQIVND (reference sequence). The V end was cut by 4 bases, the J end by 2 bases, with 24 bases between. The CDR3 here is CASSKRVLASRMAYEQYF. In DNA form, the CDR3 reads TGTGCCAGTAGTAAAAGGGTCCTAGCGTCGAGAATGGCCTACGAGCAGTACTTC.

This sequence joins TRBV24-1 and TRBJ2-2, with 11 bases fitting TRBD2. After removal of 5 bases from V and 3 bases from J, the junction contained 10 bases not matched to a gene. The CDR3 consists of 18 residues. CDR1 is KGHDR, CDR2 SFDVKD, per germline. This CDR3 reads CATSGLAGISQHTGELFF. The CDR3 DNA follows: TGTGCCACCAGTGGACTAGCGGGAATAAGCCAGCACACCGGGGAGCTGTTTTTT.

The chain's CDR3 is CASSLEGASGELFF. For the CDR3, the DNA is TGTGCCAGCAGCTTAGAGGGGGCTTCCGGGGAGCTGTTTTTT. The J gene is TRBJ2-2, the V gene TRBV7-9, with 7 bases identical to TRBD1. CDR3 length: 14 amino acids. Germline CDR1 SEHNR, CDR2 FQNEAQ (reference sequence). Trimming at V came to 1 base and at J to 6 bases, leaving 2 bases not matched to a gene. The variable domain in full, with the rest retrieved from reference TRBV7-9 and TRBJ2-2, is DTGVSQNPRHKITKRGQNVTFRCDPISEHNRLYWYRQTLGQGPEFLTYFQNEAQLEKSRLLSDRFSAERPKGSFSTLEIQRTEQGDSAMYLCASSLEGASGELFFGEGSRLTVL.

The chain employs TRBV2 and TRBJ2-3, with 8 bases that match TRBD2. CDR1 and CDR2 from the germline V gene are SNHLY and FYNNEI. The length of the CDR3 is 13 residues. The trim removed 7 bases at V and 6 bases at J, leaving 6 bases unmatched. CDR3 DNA sequence: TGTGCCAGCATGGGCGGGAGGACCGATACGCAGTATTTT. This encodes CASMGGRTDTQYF. The variable domain in full, with the rest retrieved from reference TRBV2 and TRBJ2-3, is EPEVTQTPSHQVTQMGQEVILRCVPISNHLYFYWYRQILGQKVEFLVSFYNNEISEKSEIFDDQFSVERPDGSNFTLKIRSTKLEDSAMYFCASMGGRTDTQYFGPGTRLTVL.

This chain links TRBV6-2 or TRBV6-3 with TRBJ2-7; 14 nucleotides align to TRBD2. The germline V gene has CDR1 MNHEY and CDR2 SVGEGT. J was trimmed by 3 bases and V by 5 bases; bases with no gene match: 3. This CDR3 is 15 amino acids long. For the CDR3, the DNA is TGTGCCAGCAGTACTGGACTAGCGGGAGGCTACGAGCAGTACTTC. It translates to CASSTGLAGGYEQYF.

A note on this clone: A junction end diverges from the germline sequence, so it may reflect a read error. This chain uses TRBV7-7 with TRBJ1-4; 9 bases are shared with TRBD1. The CDR3 runs 16 residues. Looked up from germline, CDR1 is SSHAT and CDR2 is FNYEAQ (reference sequence). Here the CDR3 reads CASSPPLQGASEKLFF. The CDR3 nucleotides are TGTGCTAGCAGCCCTCCCTTACAGGGGGCGTCGGAAAAACTGTTTTTT.

J is TRBJ2-3 and V is TRBV5-1; 9 bases align to TRBD2. Trimming cost V 4 bases and J 4 bases; bases outside gene matches: 7. The germline gives CDR1 SGHRS, CDR2 YFSETQ. This CDR3 has 15 residues. The chain's CDR3 is CASSVEIAGADTQYF. Written as DNA, the CDR3 is TGCGCCAGCAGCGTGGAAATAGCGGGAGCAGATACGCAGTATTTT.

The J gene is TRBJ2-1, the V gene TRBV28; 7 bases fit TRBD2. The CDR3 totals 12 residues. Trimming took 2 bases from V and 9 from J; bases not matched to a gene: 1. Germline V gene sequence: CDR1 MDHEN, CDR2 SYDVKM. As DNA, the CDR3 is TGTGCCAGCAGTTTAACTAGCGCTGAGCAGTTCTTC. Translating gives CASSLTSAEQFF.

The chain has TRBV5-1 and TRBJ2-7; D might be TRBD1 (7 bases). This CDR3 is built from 14 residues. CDR1 and CDR2 from the germline V gene are SGHRS and YFSETQ. The V end lost 5 bases, the J end lost 4 bases, and 16 bases lay between the germline ends. In DNA, the CDR3 is TGCGCCAGCAGTAAGGAGGGGGCAGGGTACGAGCAGTACTTC. The encoded protein is CASSKEGAGYEQYF.

The chain is built from TRBV5-4 and TRBJ2-2, with 7 bases aligning to TRBD1. Unmatched junction bases numbered 14, after V lost 4 bases and J lost 8 bases. Germline V CDR1 and CDR2: SGHNT, YYREEE (reference sequence). This CDR3 is 16 amino acids long. The CDR3 is CASSRHINRGGGELFF. The CDR3 nucleotides read TGTGCCAGCAGCCGGCACATCAACAGGGGTGGTGGGGAGCTGTTTTTT.

This clone appeared once. The V and J genes are TRBV7-9 and TRBJ2-7; 8 bases are shared with TRBD1. J gave up 3 bases and V 5 bases, and 9 bases lay outside the gene matches. Germline V CDR1 and CDR2: SEHNR, FQNEAQ (reference sequence). The CDR3 has 15 amino acids. The CDR3 coding sequence is TGTGCCAGCAGCGAGGACAGGGTCATCCACTACGAGCAGTACTTC. Protein: CASSEDRVIHYEQYF.